These T cell receptor beta chains were read from a single sample in a study of neurological immune-mediated disorders. TCRdb re-called the 5' RACE reads with MiXCR, one entry per CDR3 protein. The repertoire has about 53,000 distinct CDR3 sequences, 8% to 9% of them found once; the top ten carry under 2.5%. Sequencing was carried out using PBMCs. The receptors were sampled from a woman between 40 and 55 years old in good health. CDR3s include the opening cysteine and the closing phenylalanine or tryptophan. The D gene is left open where the match is weak. The size field is filled for only some rows; it gives once, few, many or a size class.

d_call j_call v_call clone_size cdr3_nt cdr3_aa
TRBD1 TRBJ2-1 TRBV4-3 many TGCGCCAGCAGCCAGGGATACGGACAGGGGGCCGGTGAGCAGTTCTTC CASSQGYGQGAGEQFF
TRBD1 TRBJ2-1 TRBV12-3/TRBV12-4 many TGTGCCAGCAGGTGGACAGGGACAGGTGAGCAGTTCTTC CASRWTGTGEQFF
NA TRBJ1-1 TRBV5-1 many TGCGCCAGCAGCTTGAGAGAGAACACTGAAGCTTTCTTT CASSLRENTEAFF
NA TRBJ2-5 TRBV5-1 many TGCGCCAGCAGCTCAGCAGGGATGTACCAAGAGACCCAGTACTTC CASSSAGMYQETQYF
NA TRBJ2-1 TRBV6-5 many TGTGCCAGCAGAGAGTTCCAACAGGGCAATGAGCAGTTCTTC CASREFQQGNEQFF
NA TRBJ2-3 TRBV6-1 few TGTGCCAGCAGTGACCGTCCGGGACCCAGCACAGATACGCAGTATTTT CASSDRPGPSTDTQYF
TRBD1 TRBJ2-1 TRBV15 many TGTGCCACCAGCAGCACTAGGAGGGACAGGTGGGGCAATGAGCAGTTCTTC CATSSTRRDRWGNEQFF
NA TRBJ1-3 TRBV29-1 many TGCAGCGCCTGTCGAGACAGCTCTGGAAACACCATATATTTT CSACRDSSGNTIYF
NA TRBJ1-2 TRBV7-9 many TGTGCCAGCAGCGTGCCGGGACCCCAAGGCTACACCTTC CASSVPGPQGYTF
NA TRBJ2-5 TRBV5-1 many TGCGCCAGCAGCTTTATAGGGGAGGAGACCCAGTACTTC CASSFIGEETQYF
TRBD1 TRBJ1-1 TRBV20-1 many TGCAGTGCTGCTCGGACAGGGAGTGACACTGAAGCTTTCTTT CSAARTGSDTEAFF
TRBD1 TRBJ2-7 TRBV4-3 many TGCGCCAGCAGCCAAGATAGAGGGGGCGGTTACGAGCAGTACTTC CASSQDRGGGYEQYF
NA TRBJ2-1 TRBV24-1 NA TGTGCCACCAGTGACGTCTTAAGGGAGAGCGATGAGCAGTTCTTC CATSDVLRESDEQFF
NA TRBJ2-3 TRBV19 NA TGTGCCAGTAGTATCCTGGGAGGCACAGATACGCAGTATTTT CASSILGGTDTQYF
TRBD1 TRBJ1-2 TRBV6-5 many TGTGCCAGCAGTCTGGACAGGGGGCGAGGCTACACCTTC CASSLDRGRGYTF
NA TRBJ2-7 TRBV4-3 many TGCGCCAGCAGCCAAGGTGGTTTGGTGGGAGGCTCTTACGAGCAGTACTTC CASSQGGLVGGSYEQYF
NA TRBJ1-5 TRBV29-1 NA TGCAGCGCCGGGGATTTCAATCAGCCCCAGCATTTT CSAGDFNQPQHF
TRBD1 TRBJ1-4 TRBV29-1 many TGCAGCGCAGGGGGGCCTCCAACTAATGAAAAACTGTTTTTT CSAGGPPTNEKLFF
NA TRBJ1-4 TRBV5-1 many TGCGCCAGCAGCTTGATCGGGGGAGGGACTAATGAAAAACTGTTTTTT CASSLIGGGTNEKLFF
TRBD1 TRBJ2-7 TRBV6-5 many TGTGCCAGCAGTTACCTCGGGGACAGCTACGAGCAGTACTTC CASSYLGDSYEQYF
NA TRBJ2-7 TRBV14 many TGTGCCAGCAGCCAAGTAGGGGGGCCCTACGAGCAGTACTTC CASSQVGGPYEQYF
NA TRBJ2-7 TRBV10-3 many TGTGCCATCAGTGTCGGCAGCGTCTACGAGCAGTACTTC CAISVGSVYEQYF
TRBD2 TRBJ2-3 TRBV7-8 many TGTGCCAGCAGCTTAGCGCGGTATAGCGGGGGCACAGATACGCAGTATTTT CASSLARYSGGTDTQYF
TRBD2 TRBJ2-2 TRBV10-3 many TGTGCCATCAGGGCGGGACTAGCGGGATCCGGGGAGCTGTTTTTT CAIRAGLAGSGELFF
NA TRBJ2-2 TRBV9 NA TGTGCCAGCACTAGGGGAGCGAACACCGGGGAGCTGTTTTTT CASTRGANTGELFF
TRBD1 TRBJ1-6 TRBV10-3 many TGTGCCATCAGACACGCCGGGACAGCCAATTCACCCCTCCACTTT CAIRHAGTANSPLHF
NA TRBJ2-3 TRBV20-1 many TGCAGTGCTCTTAGGCTTGACCTGGGCGCAGATACGCAGTATTTT CSALRLDLGADTQYF
TRBD2 TRBJ2-7 TRBV10-3 many TGTGCCATCAGTGGGGGGGGTCCCTACGAGCAGTACTTC CAISGGGPYEQYF
NA TRBJ2-1 TRBV3-1 many TGTGCCAGCAGCCAGGGGTACAATGAGCAGTTCTTC CASSQGYNEQFF
TRBD1 TRBJ2-3 TRBV2 many TGTGCCAGCAGTGTGGGACAGGGGAGCACAGATACGCAGTATTTT CASSVGQGSTDTQYF
NA TRBJ1-1 TRBV3-1 many TGTGCCAGCAGCTTCGACCAGGGAACTGAAGCTTTCTTT CASSFDQGTEAFF
NA TRBJ2-1 TRBV11-2 many TGTGCCAGCAGCTTAGATTCGTCCGGGACTCCCTTTTCCGATGAGCAGTTCTTC CASSLDSSGTPFSDEQFF
NA TRBJ1-4 TRBV6-2/TRBV6-3 many TGTGCCAGCAGCCAGTATACAACTAATGAAAAACTGTTTTTT CASSQYTTNEKLFF
TRBD1 TRBJ1-2 TRBV7-9 many TGTGCCAGCAGCTTGGGGGACAGGTCGGCGGACTATGGCTACACCTTC CASSLGDRSADYGYTF
NA TRBJ2-3 TRBV7-2 many TGTGCCAGCAGCCCGGGACACCACACAGATACGCAGTATTTT CASSPGHHTDTQYF
NA TRBJ2-2 TRBV10-1 NA TGCGCCAGCAGTTCTACCCCCACCGGGGAGCTGTTTTTT CASSSTPTGELFF
TRBD1 TRBJ1-1 TRBV5-1 few TGCGCCAGCAGATTTGTCGGACAGGACACTGAAGCTTTCTTT CASRFVGQDTEAFF
NA TRBJ2-4 TRBV7-7 many TGTGCTAGCAGCTCCGTGGTTGGGGACATTCAGTACTTC CASSSVVGDIQYF
NA TRBJ1-4 TRBV25-1 many TGTGCCAGCACCACCGTCAGTGAAAAACTGTTTTTT CASTTVSEKLFF
TRBD1 TRBJ1-1 TRBV5-6 many TGTGCCAGCAGAAAGGGACAGGGCACTGAAGCTTTCTTT CASRKGQGTEAFF
TRBD1 TRBJ1-4 TRBV20-1 many TGCAGTGCTAGACAATACCGGGGGACAGTTGAAGAAAAACTGTTTTTT CSARQYRGTVEEKLFF
NA TRBJ1-2 TRBV12-3/TRBV12-4 medium-sized TGTGCCAGCAGTTTTGGACCCGGAGCCTATGGCTACACCTTC CASSFGPGAYGYTF
NA TRBJ1-3 TRBV20-1 many TGCAGTGCTAGGTTAGAGTCTGGAAACACCATATATTTT CSARLESGNTIYF
TRBD1 TRBJ2-7 TRBV6-5 few TGTGCCAGCAGTTACTCGGGGACAGGCGTTCCCTACGAGCAGTACTTC CASSYSGTGVPYEQYF
NA TRBJ1-2 TRBV4-1 many TGCGCCAGCAGCCAAGATCAAGGGACCACGTATGGCTACACCTTC CASSQDQGTTYGYTF
TRBD1 TRBJ1-2 TRBV10-3 few TGTGCCATCAGTGTTACAGGGGACTATGGCTACACCTTC CAISVTGDYGYTF
NA TRBJ1-1 TRBV4-3 many TGCGCCAGCAGCCAAGATTCGAGGGGTACTGAAGCTTTCTTT CASSQDSRGTEAFF
TRBD2 TRBJ2-7 TRBV6-2/TRBV6-3 many TGTGCCAGTACGGGGGGGGGAACCTACGAGCAGTACTTC CASTGGGTYEQYF
TRBD1 TRBJ1-1 TRBV4-2 many TGTGCCAGCAGCCAAGACGGACAGGGGGGTATAGTGGCTTTCTTT CASSQDGQGGIVAFF
NA TRBJ2-5 TRBV5-1 many TGCGCCAGCAGCTTGGCCGGACAGTCGACCCAGTACTTC CASSLAGQSTQYF
TRBD2 TRBJ2-5 TRBV29-1 many TGCAGCGTTGAAGAAACGGGAGGGGTGACCCAGTACTTC CSVEETGGVTQYF
NA TRBJ1-3 TRBV14 few TGTGCCAGCAGCCAAGATCATCCAGGGTGGTCCGGAAACACCATATATTTT CASSQDHPGWSGNTIYF
NA TRBJ2-5 TRBV10-3 many TGTGCCATCAGGGTCAGCCAAGAGACCCAGTACTTC CAIRVSQETQYF
TRBD2 TRBJ2-2 TRBV20-1 many TGCAGTGCTAGAGTCGGGGGGAGGAGTACCGGGGAGCTGTTTTTT CSARVGGRSTGELFF
NA TRBJ1-1 TRBV18 many TGTGCCAGCTCACCCCAGGAGAACACTGAAGCTTTCTTT CASSPQENTEAFF
TRBD1 TRBJ1-1 TRBV20-1 many TGCAGTGCTAGAGATCAAAGGGGGCGGGCGGCTTTCTTT CSARDQRGRAAFF